These 8 T cell receptor beta chains originate from one sample sequenced in a study of PD-L1 blockade in urothelial cancer. Assay: immunoSEQ multiplex PCR; the TCRdb copy retains only in-frame clones and omits some. Of around 100,000 clones in the sample, roughly 90% were seen once. Time point given: peripheral blood 6 weeks after treatment start. The sequences come from PBMCs, collected around atezolizumab (anti-PD-L1) treatment. These receptor sequences come from a man in his sixties with urothelial cancer.

V and J are TRBV9 and TRBJ2-3; no firm D call. The ends were cut back, 4 bases at V and 2 bases at J, with 8 bases in the middle. Per germline, CDR1 SGDLS and CDR2 YYNGEE. The CDR3 is 13 amino acids. CDR3 in amino acids: CASSPHYTDTQYF. The DNA of the CDR3 is TGTGCCAGCAGCCCCCACTACACAGATACGCAGTATTTT.

This chain links TRBV6-1 with TRBJ2-2, with 7 nucleotides matching TRBD1. J lost 1 base, V lost 1 base, and 0 bases had no gene match. The CDR3 covers 15 residues. Per the germline V gene, CDR1 is MNHNS and CDR2 is SASEGT. The CDR3 nucleotides read TGTGCCAGCAGTGAAGGGACAGGGAACACCGGGGAGCTGTTTTTT. Its translation is CASSEGTGNTGELFF.

The V call is TRBV30, the J call TRBJ2-1; D might be TRBD1 (5 bases). Germline V gene data show CDR1 as GTSNPN and CDR2 as SVGIG (reference sequence). Trimming removed 2 bases from V and 4 bases from J, with 12 bases in between. The CDR3 sequence is 14 residues long. CDR3 sequence (DNA): TGTGCCTGGAGTACAATTCAGGGTTACAATGAGCAGTTCTTC. Encoded protein: CAWSTIQGYNEQFF.

The CDR3 bases are TGTGCCAGCAGCTTAGAAGGCCGGGTGGCGATGTACTTC. Translating it yields CASSLEGRVAMYF. The chain employs TRBV7-9 and TRBJ2-4, with D unclear. The germline V gene encodes CDR1 SEHNR and CDR2 FQNEAQ (reference sequence). Trimming shortened V by 1 base and J by 15 bases, and 16 bases separated the two germline ends. The CDR3 spans 13 residues.

Comment on this clone: This sample also contains other DNA sequences that code for the same CDR3. The chain has TRBV9 and TRBJ2-2; D ambiguous. The CDR3 spans 13 residues. The germline V gene encodes CDR1 SGDLS and CDR2 YYNGEE. Trimming shortened V by 4 bases and J by 2 bases, and 6 bases separated the two germline ends. CDR3 sequence (DNA): TGTGCCAGCAGCCGACAAAACACCGGGGAGCTGTTTTTT. It codes for CASSRQNTGELFF.

This clone was detected once. The chain joins TRBV4-3 to TRBJ1-2; 7 bases fit TRBD1. In germline, CDR1 is LGHNA, CDR2 YSLEER. The CDR3 covers 15 residues. Trimming at V came to 0 bases and at J to 6 bases, leaving 7 bases not matched to a gene. CDR3 sequence: CASSQDNRQGNGYTF. CDR3 nucleotides: TGCGCCAGCAGCCAAGATAATCGACAGGGAAATGGCTACACCTTC.

This chain joins TRBV6-1 and TRBJ1-3; D is possibly TRBD1 (6 bases). Trimming left V 4 bases short and J 4 bases short, with 8 bases between. Germline CDR1 MNHNS, CDR2 SASEGT. The CDR3 has 13 residues. CDR3 residues: CASSGQVGNTIYF. The CDR3 bases are TGTGCCAGCAGTGGACAGGTCGGAAACACCATATATTTT.

The chain uses TRBV15 and TRBJ1-3, with D perhaps matching TRBD1 (5 bases). This CDR3 has 16 amino acids. Trimming stripped 0 bases from V and 2 bases from J, with 11 bases between. Germline V gene sequence: CDR1 LNHNV, CDR2 YYDKDF (reference sequence). The CDR3 region has the DNA TGTGCCACCAGCAGAGATCGTTTAGGGGCTGGAAACACCATATATTTT. It codes for CATSRDRLGAGNTIYF.